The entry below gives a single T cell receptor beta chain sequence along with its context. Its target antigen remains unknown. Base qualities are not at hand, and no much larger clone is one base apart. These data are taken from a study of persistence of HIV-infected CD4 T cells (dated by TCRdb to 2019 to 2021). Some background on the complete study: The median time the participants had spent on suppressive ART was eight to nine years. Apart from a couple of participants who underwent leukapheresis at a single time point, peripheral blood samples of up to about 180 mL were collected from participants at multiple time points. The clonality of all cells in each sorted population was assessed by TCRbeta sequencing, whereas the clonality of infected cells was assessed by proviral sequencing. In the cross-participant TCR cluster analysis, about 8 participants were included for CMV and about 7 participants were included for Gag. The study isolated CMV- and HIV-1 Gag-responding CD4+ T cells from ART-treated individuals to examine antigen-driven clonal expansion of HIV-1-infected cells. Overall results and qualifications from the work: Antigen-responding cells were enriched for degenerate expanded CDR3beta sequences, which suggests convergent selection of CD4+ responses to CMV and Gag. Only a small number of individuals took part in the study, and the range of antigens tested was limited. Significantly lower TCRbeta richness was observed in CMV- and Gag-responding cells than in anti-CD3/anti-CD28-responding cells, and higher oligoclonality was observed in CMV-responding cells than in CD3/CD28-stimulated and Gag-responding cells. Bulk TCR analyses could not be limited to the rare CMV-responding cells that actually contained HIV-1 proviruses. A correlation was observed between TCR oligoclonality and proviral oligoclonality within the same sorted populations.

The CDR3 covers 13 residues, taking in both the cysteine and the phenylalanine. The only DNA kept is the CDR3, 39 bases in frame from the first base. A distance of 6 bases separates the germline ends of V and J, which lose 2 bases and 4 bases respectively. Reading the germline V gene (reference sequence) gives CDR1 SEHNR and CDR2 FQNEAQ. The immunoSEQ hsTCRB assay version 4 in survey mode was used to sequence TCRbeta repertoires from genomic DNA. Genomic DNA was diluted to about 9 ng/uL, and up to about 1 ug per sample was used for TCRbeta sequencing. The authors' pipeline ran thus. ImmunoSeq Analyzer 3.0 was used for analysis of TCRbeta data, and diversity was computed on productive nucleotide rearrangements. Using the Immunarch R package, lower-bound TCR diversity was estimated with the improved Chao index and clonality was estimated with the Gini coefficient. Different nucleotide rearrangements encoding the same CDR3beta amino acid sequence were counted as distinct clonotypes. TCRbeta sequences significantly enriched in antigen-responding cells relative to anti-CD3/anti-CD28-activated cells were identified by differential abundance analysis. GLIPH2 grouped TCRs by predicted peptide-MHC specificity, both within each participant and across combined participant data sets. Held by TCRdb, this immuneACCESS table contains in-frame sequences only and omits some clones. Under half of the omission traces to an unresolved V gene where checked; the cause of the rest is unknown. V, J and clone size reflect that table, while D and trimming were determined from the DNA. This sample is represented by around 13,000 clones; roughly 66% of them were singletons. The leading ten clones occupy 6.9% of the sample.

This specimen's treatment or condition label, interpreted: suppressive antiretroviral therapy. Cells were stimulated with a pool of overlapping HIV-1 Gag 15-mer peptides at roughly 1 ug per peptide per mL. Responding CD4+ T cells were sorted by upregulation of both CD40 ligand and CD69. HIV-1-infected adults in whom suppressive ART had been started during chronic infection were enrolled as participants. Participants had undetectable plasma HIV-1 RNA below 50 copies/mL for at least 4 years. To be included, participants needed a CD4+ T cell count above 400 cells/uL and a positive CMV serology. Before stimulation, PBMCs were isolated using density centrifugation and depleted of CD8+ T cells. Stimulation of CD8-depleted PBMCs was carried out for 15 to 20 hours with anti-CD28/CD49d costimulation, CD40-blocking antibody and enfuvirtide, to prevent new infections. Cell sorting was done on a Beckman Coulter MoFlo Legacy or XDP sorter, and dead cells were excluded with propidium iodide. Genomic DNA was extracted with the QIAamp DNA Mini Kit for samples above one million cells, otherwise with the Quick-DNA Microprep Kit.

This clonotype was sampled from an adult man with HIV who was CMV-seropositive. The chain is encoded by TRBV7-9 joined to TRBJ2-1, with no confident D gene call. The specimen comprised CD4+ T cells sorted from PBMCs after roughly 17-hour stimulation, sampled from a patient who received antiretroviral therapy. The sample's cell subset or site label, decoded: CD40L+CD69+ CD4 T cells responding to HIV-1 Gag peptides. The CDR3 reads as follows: CASSLNRYNEQFF. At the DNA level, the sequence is TGTGCCAGCAGCTTAAACAGATACAATGAGCAGTTCTTC.